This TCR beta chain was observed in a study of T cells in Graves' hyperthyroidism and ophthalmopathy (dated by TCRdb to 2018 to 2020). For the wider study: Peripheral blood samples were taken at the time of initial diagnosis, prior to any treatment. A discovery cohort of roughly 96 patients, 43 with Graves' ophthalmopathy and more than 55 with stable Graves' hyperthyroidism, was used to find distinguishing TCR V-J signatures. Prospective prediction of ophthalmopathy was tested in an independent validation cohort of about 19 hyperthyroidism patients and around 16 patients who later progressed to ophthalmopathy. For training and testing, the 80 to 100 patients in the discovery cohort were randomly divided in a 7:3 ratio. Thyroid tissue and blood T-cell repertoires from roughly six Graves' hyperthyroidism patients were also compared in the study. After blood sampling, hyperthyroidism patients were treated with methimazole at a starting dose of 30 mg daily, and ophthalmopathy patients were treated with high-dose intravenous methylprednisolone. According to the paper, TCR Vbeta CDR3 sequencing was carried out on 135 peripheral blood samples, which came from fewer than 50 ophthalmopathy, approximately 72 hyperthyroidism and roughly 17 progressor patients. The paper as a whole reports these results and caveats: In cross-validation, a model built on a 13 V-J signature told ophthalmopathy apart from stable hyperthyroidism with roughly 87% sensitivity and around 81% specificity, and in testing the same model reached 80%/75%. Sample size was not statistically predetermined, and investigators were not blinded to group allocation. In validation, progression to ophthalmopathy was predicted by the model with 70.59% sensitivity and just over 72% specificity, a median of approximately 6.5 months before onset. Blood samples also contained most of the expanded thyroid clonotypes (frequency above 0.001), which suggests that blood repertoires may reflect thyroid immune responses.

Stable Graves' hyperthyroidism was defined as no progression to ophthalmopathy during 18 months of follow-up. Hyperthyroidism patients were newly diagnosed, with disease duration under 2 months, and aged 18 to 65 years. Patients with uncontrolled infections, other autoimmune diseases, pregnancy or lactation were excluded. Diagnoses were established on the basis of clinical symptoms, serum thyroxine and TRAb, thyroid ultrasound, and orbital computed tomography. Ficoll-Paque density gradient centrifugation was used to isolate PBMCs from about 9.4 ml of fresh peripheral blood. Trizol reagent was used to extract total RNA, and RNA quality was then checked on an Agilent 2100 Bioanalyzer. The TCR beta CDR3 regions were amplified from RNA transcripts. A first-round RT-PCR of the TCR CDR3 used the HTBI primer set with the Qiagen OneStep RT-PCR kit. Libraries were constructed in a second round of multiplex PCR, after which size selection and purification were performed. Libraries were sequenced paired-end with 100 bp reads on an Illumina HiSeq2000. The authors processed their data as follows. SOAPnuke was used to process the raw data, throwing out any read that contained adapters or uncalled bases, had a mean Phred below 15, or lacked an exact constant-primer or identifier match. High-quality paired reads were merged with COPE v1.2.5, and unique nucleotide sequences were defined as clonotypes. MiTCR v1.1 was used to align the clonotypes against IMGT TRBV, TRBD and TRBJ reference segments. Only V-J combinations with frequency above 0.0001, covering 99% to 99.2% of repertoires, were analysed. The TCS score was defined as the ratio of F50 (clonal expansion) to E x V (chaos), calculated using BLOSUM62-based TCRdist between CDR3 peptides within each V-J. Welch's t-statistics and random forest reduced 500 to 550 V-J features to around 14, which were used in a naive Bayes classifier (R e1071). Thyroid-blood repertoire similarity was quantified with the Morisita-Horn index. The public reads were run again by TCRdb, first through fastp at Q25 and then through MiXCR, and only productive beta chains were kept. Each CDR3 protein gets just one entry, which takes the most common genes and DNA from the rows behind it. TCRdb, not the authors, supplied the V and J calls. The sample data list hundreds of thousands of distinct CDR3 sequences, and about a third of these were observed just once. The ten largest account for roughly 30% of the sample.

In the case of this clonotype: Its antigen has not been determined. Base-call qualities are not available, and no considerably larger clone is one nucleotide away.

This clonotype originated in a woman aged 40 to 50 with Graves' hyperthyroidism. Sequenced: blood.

The bases are TGTGCCAGCACGGGACAGAACAATCAGCCCCAGCATTTT. It translates as CASTGQNNQPQHF. The chain is assembled from TRBV6-5 and TRBJ1-5; 7 central nucleotides agree with TRBD1. The germline V gene yields MNHEY for CDR1 and SVGAGI for CDR2. Compared with germline, V lacks 7 bases and J lacks 3 bases; bases without a gene match: 3. The CDR3 sequence holds 13 residues, the cysteine and phenylalanine included. The only DNA kept is the CDR3, 39 bases in frame from the first base.